Following are 2 T cell receptor beta chains from one sample sequenced in a study of cytomegalovirus exposure and HLA in healthy donors. The PCR had 60 Vbeta and 13 Jbeta primers. Data came from immunoSEQ multiplex PCR; TCRdb stores just in-frame clones and leaves some out. The sample includes 150,000 to 250,000 clones, roughly 78% of them seen just once. The specimen was PBMCs. These receptors came from a girl between 5 and 17 years old in good health and CMV-seropositive.

The genes are TRBV5-4 and TRBJ2-7; 8 bases match TRBD1. With V trimmed by 4 bases and J by 7 bases, 13 bases remained unmatched. CDR3 length equals 15 residues. Germline assignment: CDR1 SGHNT and CDR2 YYREEE (reference sequence). The CDR3 bases are TGTGCCAGCAGCCCACCGGGACAGGTTAATTCGGAGCAGTACTTC. Translated: CASSPPGQVNSEQYF.

The gene calls are TRBV5-6 and TRBJ2-1, with D perhaps matching TRBD1 (6 bases). CDR3 length: 14 amino acids. The ends were cut back, 0 bases at V and 8 bases at J, with 12 bases in the middle. The germline V gene has CDR1 SGHDT and CDR2 YYEEEE. The CDR3 nucleotides read TGTGCCAGCAGCTTGGCTCAGGGGCGTTATGAGCAGTTCTTC. This sequence encodes CASSLAQGRYEQFF.